Below, one T cell receptor (beta chain) is given with its context. Its target is unknown. Per the germline V gene, CDR1 is MNHEY and CDR2 is SMNVEV (reference sequence). CDR3 length equals 15 residues. V was trimmed by 3 bases and J by 2 bases, leaving 14 bases between them. The record originates from a study of cytomegalovirus exposure and HLA in healthy donors. Study conclusions and caveats: Evidence from a later analysis indicated that most CMV-associated TCR beta chains looked HLA-restricted.

Primers included in the PCR were 60 Vbeta and 13 Jbeta primers. Libraries were prepared by immunoSEQ multiplex PCR; TCRdb keeps only in-frame clonotypes and omits some of them. Of 190,000 or so clones detected, 70% to 85% appear once; the ten largest clones hold roughly 0.097%. The rearrangement uses TRBV27 and TRBJ2-7; tentatively, D is TRBD1 (5 bases). The sequence was collected from a boy younger than 10 in good health and CMV-seronegative. Sequencing used PBMCs. CDR3 amino acids: CASSFVAGRAYEQYF. CDR3 nucleotide sequence: TGTGCCAGCAGTTTCGTCGCAGGGCGCGCCTACGAGCAGTACTTC.